Following are 27 T cell receptor beta chains from one sample sequenced in a study of cytomegalovirus exposure and HLA in healthy donors. The PCR ran on 60 Vbeta and 13 Jbeta primers. The assay was immunoSEQ multiplex PCR, and TCRdb's table has in-frame clones only and misses some. The profile shows about 220,000 clones, roughly 70% of them singletons. Sequenced input: PBMCs. All receptors derive from a woman in her 30s in good health and CMV-seronegative.

This chain connects TRBV30 to TRBJ1-5; the D gene is possibly TRBD1 (5 bases). The CDR3 runs to 13 residues. Germline V lookup: CDR1 GTSNPN, CDR2 SVGIG (reference sequence). With 4 bases removed from V and 4 bases from J, the gap between germline ends came to 11 bases. Here the CDR3 DNA reads TGTGCCTGGAATGCTCAGGGTAATCAGCCCCAGCATTTT. It translates to CAWNAQGNQPQHF.

V and J are TRBV6-4 and TRBJ2-3; 10 nucleotides align to TRBD1. V lost 6 bases, J lost 3 bases, and 3 bases stayed unmatched. The CDR3 is made up of 14 amino acids. Germline CDR1 and CDR2: MRHNA and SNTAGT. Here the CDR3 reads CASSEDRGTDTQYF. Here the CDR3 DNA reads TGTGCCAGCAGCGAGGACAGGGGGACAGATACGCAGTATTTT.

The chain combines TRBV5-1 with TRBJ1-4; TRBD1 matches 7 bases. Germline V lookup: CDR1 SGHRS, CDR2 YFSETQ. The CDR3 extends over 15 amino acids. J was trimmed by 10 bases and V by 7 bases; bases with no gene match: 16. The chain's CDR3 is CASGYFDRDDGKLFF. In DNA, the CDR3 is TGCGCCAGCGGCTACTTCGACAGGGATGATGGAAAACTGTTTTTT. Variable domain in full (rest from reference TRBV5-1 and TRBJ1-4): KAGVTQTPRYLIKTRGQQVTLSCSPISGHRSVSWYQQTPGQGLQFLFEYFSETQRNKGNFPGRFSGRQFSNSRSEMNVSTLELGDSALYLCASGYFDRDDGKLFFGSGTQLSVL.

The chain carries TRBV2 and TRBJ1-2; maybe TRBD1 (6 bases). The CDR3 extends over 15 amino acids. Trimming pared 2 bases from V and 8 bases from J, leaving 18 bases between. Germline V gives CDR1 SNHLY, CDR2 FYNNEI. CDR3 nucleotide sequence: TGTGCCAGCAGTGAAAGGGACACTGGGAGGGGGGGCTACACCTTC. Translating it yields CASSERDTGRGGYTF. Full variable domain (remainder filled in from reference TRBV2 and TRBJ1-2): EPEVTQTPSHQVTQMGQEVILRCVPISNHLYFYWYRQILGQKVEFLVSFYNNEISEKSEIFDDQFSVERPDGSNFTLKIRSTKLEDSAMYFCASSERDTGRGGYTFGSGTRLTVV.

The gene calls are TRBV19 and TRBJ1-1; the D gene is possibly TRBD1 (6 bases). Looked up from germline, CDR1 is LNHDA and CDR2 is SQIVND (reference sequence). The CDR3 extends over 15 amino acids. With 1 base removed from V and 5 bases from J, the gap between germline ends came to 14 bases. CDR3 protein: CASSIGGGGGTEAFF. The CDR3 DNA sequence: TGTGCCAGTAGTATAGGTGGTGGGGGCGGAACTGAAGCTTTCTTT. Supplemented by reference TRBV19 and TRBJ1-1, the full variable domain reads DGGITQSPKYLFRKEGQNVTLSCEQNLNHDAMYWYRQDPGQGLRLIYYSQIVNDFQKGDIAEGYSVSREKKESFPLTVTSAQKNPTAFYLCASSIGGGGGTEAFFGQGTRLTVV.

V is TRBV27 and J is TRBJ2-1; 9 nucleotides line up with TRBD1. Trimming cost V 4 bases and J 6 bases; bases outside gene matches: 7. Germline values: CDR1 MNHEY, CDR2 SMNVEV (reference sequence). The CDR3 contains 15 residues. The CDR3, as DNA: TGTGCCAGCAGTTACCTCGGGACAGGGCTCAATGAGCAGTTCTTC. Protein sequence: CASSYLGTGLNEQFF.

This clone was counted a few times. J is TRBJ2-6 and V is TRBV2; perhaps TRBD1 as D (6 bases). Trimming cost V 8 bases and J 4 bases, with 18 bases left between them. This CDR3 has 16 residues. Germline CDR1 is SNHLY and CDR2 is FYNNEI. CDR3 sequence (DNA): TGTGCCAGCGGCCGACAGGACCCGGGCGGGGCCAACGTCCTGACTTTC. Translating gives CASGRQDPGGANVLTF.

This clone was seen more than once but under ten times. The V call is TRBV5-1, the J call TRBJ1-5; 8 nucleotides align to TRBD1. The J segment lost 4 bases and the V segment lost 0 bases, leaving 3 bases of the junction unmatched. This CDR3 region has 15 residues. Germline lookup yields CDR1 SGHRS and CDR2 YFSETQ. The CDR3 here is CASSLGQGWNQPQHF. DNA for the CDR3: TGCGCCAGCAGCTTGGGACAGGGGTGGAATCAGCCCCAGCATTTT.

CDR3 sequence reads: CASTSSRTDYEQYF. The DNA of the CDR3 is TGTGCCAGCACCTCGTCCCGGACAGACTACGAGCAGTACTTC. The chain uses TRBV11-3 and TRBJ2-7; perhaps TRBD1 as D (6 bases). The CDR3 extends over 14 amino acids. Trimming left V 7 bases short and J 3 bases short, with 16 bases between. In germline, CDR1 is SGHNT, CDR2 YENEEA.

This chain joins TRBV18 and TRBJ2-5, with 8 bases that match TRBD2. This CDR3 contains 14 residues. Per germline, CDR1 KGHSH and CDR2 LQKENI. With 5 bases clipped from V and 5 bases from J, the junction kept 7 bases outside the gene matches. DNA for the CDR3: TGTGCCAGCTCATTAACGGGAGGGCCCGAGACCCAGTACTTC. Its translation is CASSLTGGPETQYF.

This clone has a handful of counts. The gene calls are TRBV6-1 and TRBJ2-5; D might be TRBD1 (5 bases). V lost 6 bases and J 9 bases, leaving 8 bases between the germline ends. The CDR3 contains 10 residues. Germline V gene sequence: CDR1 MNHNS, CDR2 SASEGT. CDR3 sequence (DNA): TGTGCCAGCAGCCAAGGGGCCCAGTACTTC. Amino acid sequence: CASSQGAQYF.

The chain has TRBV30 and TRBJ1-5; 8 bases are shared with TRBD1. After removal of 1 base from V and 0 bases from J, the junction contained 8 bases not matched to a gene. Germline-derived CDR1 and CDR2 are GTSNPN and SVGIG (reference sequence). The CDR3 consists of 17 residues. The CDR3 loop reads CAWSAQGAGYSNQPQHF. CDR3 coding DNA: TGTGCCTGGAGTGCCCAGGGGGCCGGCTATAGCAATCAGCCCCAGCATTTT.

This chain's CDR3 is CASSSRGTGISTMKQFF. CDR3 coding DNA: TGTGCCAGTAGTTCTCGGGGTACAGGGATTAGTACAATGAAGCAGTTCTTC. The J gene is TRBJ2-1, the V gene TRBV19; the D gene is possibly TRBD1 (6 bases). The CDR3 totals 17 residues. In germline, CDR1 is LNHDA, CDR2 SQIVND (reference sequence). V dropped 5 bases and J dropped 11 bases, with 28 bases sitting between them.

The rearrangement uses TRBV5-1 and TRBJ2-1, with TRBD1 identical over 8 bases. V gave up 0 bases and J gave up 1 base; unmatched junction bases: 3. CDR1 is SGHRS and CDR2 is YFSETQ in the germline V gene. The CDR3 consists of 16 residues. As DNA, the CDR3 is TGCGCCAGCAGCTTGGCGGGACAGGAGTCCTACAATGAGCAGTTCTTC. This sequence encodes CASSLAGQESYNEQFF.

The V call is TRBV18, the J call TRBJ1-1; D remains unclear. The germline CDR1 and CDR2 sequences are KGHSH and LQKENI. The CDR3 has 15 residues. Between the trimmed V and J ends, which lost 2 bases and 6 bases, there was a span of 16 bases. The CDR3 here is CASSPIIAAAAEAFF. CDR3 coding DNA: TGTGCCAGCTCACCAATAATCGCGGCCGCCGCTGAAGCTTTCTTT. The full variable domain, in which reference TRBV18 and TRBJ1-1 provide the parts outside the CDR3, is NAGVMQNPRHLVRRRGQEARLRCSPMKGHSHVYWYRQLPEEGLKFMVYLQKENIIDESGMPKERFSAEFPKEGPSILRIQQVVRGDSAAYFCASSPIIAAAAEAFFGQGTRLTVV.

The CDR3, as DNA: TGTGCCAGTAGTATAGCCCCCGAGGGATCTAACTATGGCTACACCTTC. This gives the protein CASSIAPEGSNYGYTF. The chain is built from TRBV19 and TRBJ1-2; D gene ambiguous. CDR1 and CDR2 from the germline V gene are LNHDA and SQIVND (reference sequence). The V end was cut by 1 base, the J end by 0 bases, with 12 bases between. This CDR3 spans 16 amino acids.

The chain carries TRBV6-6 and TRBJ2-1; a weak D match, TRBD2 (5 bases). CDR3 size: 10 residues. Per the germline V gene, CDR1 is MNHNY and CDR2 is SVGAGI (reference sequence). The V end was cut by 8 bases, the J end by 7 bases, with 6 bases between. The CDR3 protein is CASEGNEQFF. CDR3 coding DNA: TGTGCCAGCGAGGGTAATGAGCAGTTCTTC.

The chain is built from TRBV9 and TRBJ1-1, with 10 bases aligning to TRBD1. CDR3 length: 15 residues. Germline V gene data show CDR1 as SGDLS and CDR2 as YYNGEE. The trim removed 2 bases at V and 1 base at J, leaving 2 bases unmatched. CDR3 sequence: CASSVGQGWNTEAFF. The DNA for the CDR3 is TGTGCCAGCAGCGTGGGACAGGGGTGGAACACTGAAGCTTTCTTT.

There are a few counts of this clone. The rearrangement uses TRBV11-2 and TRBJ1-1; TRBD1 matches 7 bases. The CDR3 covers 12 residues. Germline V gives CDR1 SGHAT, CDR2 FQNNGV. V dropped 0 bases and J dropped 10; count of bases not matched to a gene: 2. CDR3 nucleotide sequence: TGTGCCAGCAGCTTAGAGAGGGGGCGAGCTTTCTTT. Translating it yields CASSLERGRAFF.

This clone was observed once. The chain is built from TRBV9 and TRBJ2-2; D is possibly TRBD2 (5 bases). V was cut by 4 bases and J by 4 bases, with 14 bases left in between. The CDR3 totals 15 residues. In germline, CDR1 is SGDLS, CDR2 YYNGEE. The CDR3: CASSPLVRGTGELFF. The DNA for the CDR3 is TGTGCCAGCAGCCCTCTAGTCCGGGGCACCGGGGAGCTGTTTTTT. The whole variable domain, filled in from reference TRBV9 and TRBJ2-2, reads DSGVTQTPKHLITATGQRVTLRCSPRSGDLSVYWYQQSLDQGLQFLIQYYNGEERAKGNILERFSAQQFPDLHSELNLSSLELGDSALYFCASSPLVRGTGELFFGEGSRLTVL.

The rearrangement uses TRBV19 and TRBJ1-1, with D perhaps TRBD1 (6 bases). The CDR3 has 11 residues. Trimming took 9 bases from V and 7 from J, leaving 12 bases between them. CDR1 LNHDA and CDR2 SQIVND come from the germline V gene (reference sequence). CDR3: CASRQAGEAFF. The CDR3 DNA sequence: TGTGCCAGCAGACAGGCAGGTGAAGCTTTCTTT.

The V gene is TRBV14, the J gene TRBJ1-3, with 7 bases lining up with TRBD1. The germline V gene encodes CDR1 SGHDN and CDR2 FVKESK. The CDR3 covers 15 residues. V gave up 6 bases and J gave up 2 bases; unmatched junction bases: 7. As DNA, the CDR3 is TGTGCCAGCAGACCCACAGGGGCTGCTGGAAACACCATATATTTT. This sequence encodes CASRPTGAAGNTIYF.

The chain carries TRBV6-1 and TRBJ1-2, with 7 bases identical to TRBD1. Germline CDR1 and CDR2: MNHNS and SASEGT. Trimming at V came to 7 bases and at J to 5 bases, leaving 4 bases not matched to a gene. The CDR3 length is 12 residues. The CDR3 DNA reads TGTGCCAGCACCACACAGGGGTATGGCTACACCTTC. It is translated as CASTTQGYGYTF.

J is TRBJ2-1 and V is TRBV4-2; 8 nucleotides match TRBD2. Looked up from germline, CDR1 is LGHNA and CDR2 is YNFKEQ. CDR3 length: 18 amino acids. The V gene end was trimmed by 3 bases and the J gene end by 3 bases; junction bases not matched to a gene: 13. CDR3 amino acids: CASSQTGWGTSSYNEQFF. CDR3 sequence (DNA): TGTGCCAGCAGCCAGACGGGGTGGGGGACTAGTAGCTACAATGAGCAGTTCTTC.

The chain combines TRBV9 with TRBJ2-1; maybe TRBD1 (5 bases). CDR1 SGDLS and CDR2 YYNGEE come from the germline V gene. The CDR3 sequence is 14 residues long. V shed 3 bases and J shed 6 bases, with 13 bases lying between them. This CDR3 is CASSAVSQGNEQFF. The CDR3 DNA reads as TGTGCCAGCAGCGCAGTCAGTCAGGGCAATGAGCAGTTCTTC.

This chain joins TRBV5-1 and TRBJ1-1; D might be TRBD1 (5 bases). The V gene lost 0 bases and the J gene lost 3 bases, with 12 bases spanning the gap. The germline gives CDR1 SGHRS, CDR2 YFSETQ. The CDR3 spans 15 residues. CDR3 nucleotide sequence: TGCGCCAGCAGCTTGGGCGGGGGAGAGGACACTGAAGCTTTCTTT. Translating it yields CASSLGGGEDTEAFF.

The chain carries TRBV28 and TRBJ2-5; the D gene is possibly TRBD1 (6 bases). CDR1 is MDHEN and CDR2 is SYDVKM in the germline V gene. V was shortened by 5 bases and J by 1 base, with 14 bases between the two germline ends. CDR3 length: 15 residues. The CDR3 bases are TGTGCCAGCAGTAGCCCGGGACACATCCAAGAGACCCAGTACTTC. Translating it yields CASSSPGHIQETQYF. Using reference TRBV28 and TRBJ2-5 for the parts outside the CDR3, the full variable domain is DVKVTQSSRYLVKRTGEKVFLECVQDMDHENMFWYRQDPGLGLRLIYFSYDVKMKEKGDIPEGYSVSREKKERFSLILESASTNQTSMYLCASSSPGHIQETQYFGPGTRLLVL.